This record concerns one T cell receptor beta chain sequence. Its antigen is unknown. Regarding treatment: oral pan-JAK inhibitor, 5-10 mg twice daily. Lesional scalp punch biopsies and peripheral blood came from alopecia areata patients. RNA was extracted and reverse transcribed into cDNA as the sequencing template. Data came from immunoSEQ multiplex PCR; TCRdb stores just in-frame clones and leaves some out. The repertoire holds approximately 280,000 clones, about three fifths seen once, with approximately 2% in the top ten. Germline-derived CDR1 and CDR2 are SEHNR and FQNEAQ (reference sequence). The CDR3 spans 16 residues. Deletions cut 1 base from V and 1 base from J, with 12 bases between. The data were taken from a study of CD8+ T cells in alopecia areata. Broader study findings: Sequencing of scalp tissue also captures the resident alphabeta T cells of normal skin.

The TCR originated in a human donor with alopecia areata. Sequenced material: CD4+ T cells sorted from blood, taken at week 24, from a patient treated with tofacitinib. This chain uses TRBV7-9 with TRBJ2-3, with D tentatively TRBD2 (6 bases). CDR3 protein: CASSLGGTLGTDTQYF. The CDR3 bases are TGTGCCAGCAGCTTAGGCGGGACCTTGGGCACAGATACGCAGTATTTT.